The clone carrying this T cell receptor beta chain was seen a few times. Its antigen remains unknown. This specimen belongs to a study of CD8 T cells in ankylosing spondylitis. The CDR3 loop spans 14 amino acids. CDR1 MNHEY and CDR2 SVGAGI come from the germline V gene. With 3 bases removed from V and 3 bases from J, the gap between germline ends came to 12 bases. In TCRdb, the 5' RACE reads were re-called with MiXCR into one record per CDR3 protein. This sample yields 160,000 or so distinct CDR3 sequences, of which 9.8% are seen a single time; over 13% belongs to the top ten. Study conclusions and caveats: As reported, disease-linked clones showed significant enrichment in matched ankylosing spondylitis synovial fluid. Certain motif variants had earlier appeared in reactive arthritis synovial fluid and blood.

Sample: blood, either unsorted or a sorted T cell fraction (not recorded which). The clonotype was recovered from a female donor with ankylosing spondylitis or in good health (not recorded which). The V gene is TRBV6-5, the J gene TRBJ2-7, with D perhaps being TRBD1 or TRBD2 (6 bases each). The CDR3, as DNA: TGTGCCAGCAGTTATGGGGGGCCCAGCTACGAGCAGTACTTC. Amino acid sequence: CASSYGGPSYEQYF.